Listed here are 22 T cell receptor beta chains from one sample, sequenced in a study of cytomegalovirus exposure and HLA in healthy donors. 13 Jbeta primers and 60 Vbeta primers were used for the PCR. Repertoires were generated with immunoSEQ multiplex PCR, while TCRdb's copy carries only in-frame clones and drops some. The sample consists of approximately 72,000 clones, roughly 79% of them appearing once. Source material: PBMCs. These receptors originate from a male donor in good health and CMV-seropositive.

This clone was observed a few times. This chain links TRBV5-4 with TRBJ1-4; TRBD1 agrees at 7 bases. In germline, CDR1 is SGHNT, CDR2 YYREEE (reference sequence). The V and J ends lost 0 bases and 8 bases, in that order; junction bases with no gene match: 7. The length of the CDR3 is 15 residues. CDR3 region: CASSLEGAGQEKLFF. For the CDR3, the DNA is TGTGCCAGCAGCTTGGAGGGGGCAGGCCAGGAAAAACTGTTTTTT.

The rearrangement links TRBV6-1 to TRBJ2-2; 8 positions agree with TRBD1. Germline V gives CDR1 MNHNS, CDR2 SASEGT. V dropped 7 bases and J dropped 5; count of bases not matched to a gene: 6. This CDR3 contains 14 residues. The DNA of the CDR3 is TGTGCCAGCATCGGCAGGGGGCTTACCGGGGAGCTGTTTTTT. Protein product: CASIGRGLTGELFF.

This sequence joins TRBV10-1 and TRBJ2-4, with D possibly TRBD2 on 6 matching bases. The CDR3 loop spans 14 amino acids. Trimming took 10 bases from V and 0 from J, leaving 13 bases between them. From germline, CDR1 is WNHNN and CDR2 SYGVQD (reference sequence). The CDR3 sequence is CATRGTVAKNIQYF. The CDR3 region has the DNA TGCGCCACCCGCGGGACCGTAGCCAAAAACATTCAGTACTTC.

The CDR3 region is CASSGAGNTDTQYF. The CDR3 DNA sequence: TGTGCCAGCAGCGGGGCAGGGAACACAGATACGCAGTATTTT. This chain uses TRBV7-9 with TRBJ2-3; D is perhaps TRBD1 (5 bases). CDR1 SEHNR and CDR2 FQNEAQ come from the germline V gene (reference sequence). Trimming cost V 5 bases and J 2 bases, with 11 bases left between them. The length of the CDR3 is 14 residues.

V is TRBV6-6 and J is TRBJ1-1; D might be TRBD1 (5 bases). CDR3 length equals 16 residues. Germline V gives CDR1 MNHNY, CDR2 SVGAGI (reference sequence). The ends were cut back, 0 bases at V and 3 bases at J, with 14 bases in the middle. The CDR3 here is CASSYSGGWGDTEAFF. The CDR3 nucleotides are TGTGCCAGCAGTTACTCCGGCGGGTGGGGGGACACTGAAGCTTTCTTT.

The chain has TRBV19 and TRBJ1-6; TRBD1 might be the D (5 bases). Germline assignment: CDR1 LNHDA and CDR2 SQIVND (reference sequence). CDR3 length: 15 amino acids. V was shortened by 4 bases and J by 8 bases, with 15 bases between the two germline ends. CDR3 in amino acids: CASSTTGGVDSPLHF. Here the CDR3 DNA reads TGTGCCAGTAGTACCACCGGGGGGGTTGATTCACCCCTCCACTTT.

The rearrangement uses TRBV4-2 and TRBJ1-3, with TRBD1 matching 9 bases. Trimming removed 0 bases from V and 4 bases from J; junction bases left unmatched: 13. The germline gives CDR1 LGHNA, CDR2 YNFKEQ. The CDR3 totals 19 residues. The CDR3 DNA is TGTGCCAGCAGCCAAGATTCAGGGACAGGGTTATTTCGAGGAAACACCATATATTTT. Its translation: CASSQDSGTGLFRGNTIYF.

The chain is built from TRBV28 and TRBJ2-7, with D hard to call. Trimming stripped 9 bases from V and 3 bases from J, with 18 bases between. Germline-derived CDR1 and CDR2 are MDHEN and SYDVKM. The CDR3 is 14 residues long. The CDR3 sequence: CASRFETKGYEQYF. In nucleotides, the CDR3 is TGTGCCAGTCGCTTTGAGACAAAAGGCTACGAGCAGTACTTC.

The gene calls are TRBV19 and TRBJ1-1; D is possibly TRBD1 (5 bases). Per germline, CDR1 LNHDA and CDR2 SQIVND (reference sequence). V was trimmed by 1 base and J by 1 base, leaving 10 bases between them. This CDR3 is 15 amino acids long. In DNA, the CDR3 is TGTGCCAGTAGTATAGTCCCAGGGCCGAACACTGAAGCTTTCTTT. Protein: CASSIVPGPNTEAFF.

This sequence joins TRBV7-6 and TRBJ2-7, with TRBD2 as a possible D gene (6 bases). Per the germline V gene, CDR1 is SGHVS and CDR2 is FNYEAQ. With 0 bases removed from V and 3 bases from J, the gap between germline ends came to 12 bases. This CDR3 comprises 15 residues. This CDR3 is CASSLALGGIYEQYF. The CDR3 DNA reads TGTGCCAGCAGCTTAGCGCTCGGAGGGATCTACGAGCAGTACTTC.

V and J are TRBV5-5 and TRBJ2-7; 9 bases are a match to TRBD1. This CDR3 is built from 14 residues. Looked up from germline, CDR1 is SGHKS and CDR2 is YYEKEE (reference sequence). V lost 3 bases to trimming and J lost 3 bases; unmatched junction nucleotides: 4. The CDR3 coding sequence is TGTGCCAGCAGCTCCCGGACAGGGGTCTACGAGCAGTACTTC. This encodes CASSSRTGVYEQYF.

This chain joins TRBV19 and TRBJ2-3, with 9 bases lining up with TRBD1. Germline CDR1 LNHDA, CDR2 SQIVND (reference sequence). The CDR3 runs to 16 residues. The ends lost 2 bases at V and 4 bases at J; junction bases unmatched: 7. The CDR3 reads CASSILTGGAADTQYF. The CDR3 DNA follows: TGTGCCAGTAGTATACTTACAGGGGGCGCGGCAGATACGCAGTATTTT.

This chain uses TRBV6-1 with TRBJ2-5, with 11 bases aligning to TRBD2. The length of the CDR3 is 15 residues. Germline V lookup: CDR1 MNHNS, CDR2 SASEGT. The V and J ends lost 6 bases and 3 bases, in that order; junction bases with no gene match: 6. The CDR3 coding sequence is TGTGCCAGCAGCCAGAGGGGACTAGCGGAAGAGACCCAGTACTTC. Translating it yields CASSQRGLAEETQYF.

The CDR3 protein is CASSPRGGQGAYEQYF. The CDR3 nucleotides are TGTGCCAGCAGCCCCCGCGGGGGACAGGGGGCATACGAGCAGTACTTC. V usage is TRBV7-9 and J usage is TRBJ2-7; 12 bases map to TRBD1. This CDR3 contains 16 residues. Germline CDR1 is SEHNR and CDR2 is FQNEAQ (reference sequence). Losses at the gene ends were 5 bases for V and 4 bases for J; bases not matched to a gene: 9.

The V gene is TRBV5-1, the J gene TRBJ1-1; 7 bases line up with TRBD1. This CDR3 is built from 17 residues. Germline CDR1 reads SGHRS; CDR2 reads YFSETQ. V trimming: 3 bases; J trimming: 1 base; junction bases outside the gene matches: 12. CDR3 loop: CASSSRSPGQWNTEAFF. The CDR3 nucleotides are TGCGCCAGCAGCTCCCGATCCCCGGGACAGTGGAACACTGAAGCTTTCTTT.

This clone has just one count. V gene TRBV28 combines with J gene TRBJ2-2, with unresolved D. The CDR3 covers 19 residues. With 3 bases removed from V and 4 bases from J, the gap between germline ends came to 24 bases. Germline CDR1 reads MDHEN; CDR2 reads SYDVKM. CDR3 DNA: TGTGCCAGCAGTTTCCTTACGGTGGCAGACTTAGAATTCACCGGGGAGCTGTTTTTT. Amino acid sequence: CASSFLTVADLEFTGELFF.

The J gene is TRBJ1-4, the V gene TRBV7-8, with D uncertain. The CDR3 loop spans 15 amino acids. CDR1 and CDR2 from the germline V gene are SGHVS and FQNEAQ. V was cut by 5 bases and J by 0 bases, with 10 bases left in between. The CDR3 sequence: CASSPLPATNEKLFF. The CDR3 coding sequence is TGTGCCAGCAGCCCACTCCCCGCAACTAATGAAAAACTGTTTTTT.

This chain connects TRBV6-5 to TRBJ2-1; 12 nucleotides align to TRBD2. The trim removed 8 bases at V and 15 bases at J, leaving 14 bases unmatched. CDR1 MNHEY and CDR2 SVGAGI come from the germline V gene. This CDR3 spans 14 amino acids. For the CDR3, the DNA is TGTGCCAGCGCCGGTGGTGGACTAGCGGGAAGAAGGTTCTTC. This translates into CASAGGGLAGRRFF.

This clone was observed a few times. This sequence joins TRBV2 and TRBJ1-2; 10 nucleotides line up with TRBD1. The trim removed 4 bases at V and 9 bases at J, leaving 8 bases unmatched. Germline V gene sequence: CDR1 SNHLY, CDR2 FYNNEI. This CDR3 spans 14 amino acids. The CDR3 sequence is CASSADRGTGSYTF. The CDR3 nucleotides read TGTGCCAGCAGTGCGGACAGGGGGACCGGGAGCTACACCTTC. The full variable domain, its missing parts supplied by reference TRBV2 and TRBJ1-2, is EPEVTQTPSHQVTQMGQEVILRCVPISNHLYFYWYRQILGQKVEFLVSFYNNEISEKSEIFDDQFSVERPDGSNFTLKIRSTKLEDSAMYFCASSADRGTGSYTFGSGTRLTVV.

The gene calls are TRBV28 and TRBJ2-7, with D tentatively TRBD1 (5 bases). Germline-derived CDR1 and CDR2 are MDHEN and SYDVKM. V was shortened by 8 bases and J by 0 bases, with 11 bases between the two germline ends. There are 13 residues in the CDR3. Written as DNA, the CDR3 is TGTGCCAGCGGCAGGGCAAGCTCCTACGAGCAGTACTTC. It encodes CASGRASSYEQYF.

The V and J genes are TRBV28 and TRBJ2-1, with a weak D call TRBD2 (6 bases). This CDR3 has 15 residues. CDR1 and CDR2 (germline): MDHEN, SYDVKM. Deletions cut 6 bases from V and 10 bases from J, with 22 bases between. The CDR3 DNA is TGTGCCAGCAGGTACCCGGGACTGGCGACTAGGGAGCAGTTCTTC. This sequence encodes CASRYPGLATREQFF.

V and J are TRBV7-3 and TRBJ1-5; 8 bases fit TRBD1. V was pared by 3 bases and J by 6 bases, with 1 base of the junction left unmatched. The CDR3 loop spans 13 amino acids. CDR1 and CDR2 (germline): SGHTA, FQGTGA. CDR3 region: CASSLQGAQPQHF. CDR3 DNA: TGTGCCAGCAGCTTGCAGGGGGCTCAGCCCCAGCATTTT. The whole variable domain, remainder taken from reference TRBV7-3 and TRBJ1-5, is GAGVSQTPSNKVTEKGKYVELRCDPISGHTALYWYRQSLGQGPEFLIYFQGTGAADDSGLPNDRFFAVRPEGSVSTLKIQRTERGDSAVYLCASSLQGAQPQHFGDGTRLSIL.